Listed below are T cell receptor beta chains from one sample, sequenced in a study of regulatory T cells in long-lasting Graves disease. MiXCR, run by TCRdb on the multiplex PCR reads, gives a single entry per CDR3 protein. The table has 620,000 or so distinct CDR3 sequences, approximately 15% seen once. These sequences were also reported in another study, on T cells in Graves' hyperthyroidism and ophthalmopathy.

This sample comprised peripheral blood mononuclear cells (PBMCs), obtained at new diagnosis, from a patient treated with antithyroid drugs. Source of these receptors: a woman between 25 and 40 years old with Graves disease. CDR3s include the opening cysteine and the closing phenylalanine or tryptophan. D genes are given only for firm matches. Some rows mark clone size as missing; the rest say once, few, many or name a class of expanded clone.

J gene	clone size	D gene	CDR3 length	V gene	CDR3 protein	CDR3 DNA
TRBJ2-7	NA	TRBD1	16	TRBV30	CAWSVRTTGAVYEQYF	TGTGCCTGGAGTGTACGAACGACAGGGGCGGTCTACGAGCAGTACTTC
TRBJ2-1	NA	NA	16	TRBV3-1	CASSQEGHGSYNEQFF	TGTGCCAGCAGCCAAGAAGGGCACGGCTCCTACAATGAGCAGTTCTTC
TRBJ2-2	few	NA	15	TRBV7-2	CASRIDQRGTGELFF	TGTGCCAGCAGGATAGATCAACGGGGAACCGGGGAGCTGTTTTTT
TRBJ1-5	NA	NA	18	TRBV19	CASSFPVGPSGNRQPQHF	TGTGCCAGTAGTTTCCCAGTGGGGCCGTCCGGGAATAGGCAGCCCCAGCATTTT
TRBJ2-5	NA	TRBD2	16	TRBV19	CASRDQNGGTQETQYF	TGTGCCAGTAGGGACCAAAACGGGGGGACCCAAGAGACCCAGTACTTC
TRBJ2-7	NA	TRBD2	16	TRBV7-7	CASSPSPLAGRYEQYF	TGTGCTAGCAGCCCCTCCCCGTTAGCGGGACGCTACGAGCAGTACTTC
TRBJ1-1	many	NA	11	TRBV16	CASSQRAEAFF	TGTGCCAGCAGCCAGAGGGCTGAAGCTTTCTTT
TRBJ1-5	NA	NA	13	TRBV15	CATSRDINQPQHF	TGTGCCACCAGCAGGGATATAAATCAGCCCCAGCATTTT
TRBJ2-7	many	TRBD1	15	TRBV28	CASSDVGTGAYEQYF	TGTGCCAGCAGCGACGTAGGGACAGGGGCCTACGAGCAGTACTTC
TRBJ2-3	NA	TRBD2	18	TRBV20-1	CSARDAGLAEKGTDTQYF	TGCAGTGCTAGAGACGCGGGACTAGCGGAAAAGGGCACAGATACGCAGTATTTT
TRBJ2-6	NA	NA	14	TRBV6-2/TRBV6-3	CASSPLLGANVLTF	TGTGCCAGCAGTCCCCTTTTGGGGGCCAACGTCCTGACTTTC
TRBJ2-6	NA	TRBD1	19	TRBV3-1	CASSPPIWDRKSGANVLTF	TGTGCCAGCAGCCCGCCGATTTGGGACAGAAAATCTGGGGCCAACGTCCTGACTTTC
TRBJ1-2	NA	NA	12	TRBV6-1	CASRDGSYGYTF	TGTGCCAGCAGGGACGGGAGCTATGGCTACACCTTC
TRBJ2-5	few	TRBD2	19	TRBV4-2	CASSRIDILTSGSGETQYF	TGTGCCAGCAGCCGAATAGACATACTGACTAGCGGGAGTGGGGAGACCCAGTACTTC
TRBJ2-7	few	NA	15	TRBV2	CASSESGALSYEQYF	TGTGCCAGCAGTGAATCGGGGGCCCTCTCCTACGAGCAGTACTTC
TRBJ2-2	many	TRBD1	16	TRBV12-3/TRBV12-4	CASSFPRGRGTGELFF	TGTGCCAGCAGTTTTCCCAGGGGGCGCGGAACCGGGGAGCTGTTTTTT
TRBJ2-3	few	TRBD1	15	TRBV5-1	CASSPRGQGTDTQYF	TGCGCCAGCAGCCCCCGAGGACAGGGCACAGATACGCAGTATTTT
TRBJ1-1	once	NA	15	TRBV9	CASSPAATGLTEAFF	TGTGCCAGCAGCCCCGCGGCTACAGGGTTGACTGAAGCTTTCTTT
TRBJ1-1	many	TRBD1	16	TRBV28	CASSFRGLDLNTEAFF	TGTGCCAGCAGTTTTAGGGGGCTAGACCTGAACACTGAAGCTTTCTTT
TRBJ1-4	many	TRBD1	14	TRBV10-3	CAISPGQGDEKLFF	TGTGCCATCAGCCCGGGACAGGGTGATGAAAAACTGTTTTTT
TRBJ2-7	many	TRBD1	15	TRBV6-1	CASSEPRDRPYEQYF	TGTGCCAGCAGTGAACCTCGGGACAGACCTTACGAGCAGTACTTC
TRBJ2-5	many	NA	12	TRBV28	CASGRTQETQYF	TGTGCCAGCGGGCGAACCCAAGAGACCCAGTACTTC
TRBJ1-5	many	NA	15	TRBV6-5	CASSYGQYSNQPQHF	TGTGCCAGCAGTTATGGGCAGTATAGCAATCAGCCCCAGCATTTT
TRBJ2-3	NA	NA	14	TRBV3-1	CASRKDSLTDTQYF	TGTGCCAGCAGAAAGGACAGCCTAACAGATACGCAGTATTTT
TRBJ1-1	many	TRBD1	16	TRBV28	CASSRRQGPILSEAFF	TGTGCCAGCAGCCGCCGACAGGGGCCGATTCTCTCTGAAGCTTTCTTT
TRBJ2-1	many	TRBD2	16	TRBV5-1	CASTIMTSGSYNEQFF	TGCGCCAGCACCATCATGACTAGCGGGAGCTACAATGAGCAGTTCTTC
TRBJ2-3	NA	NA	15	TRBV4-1	CASSRLGVSTDTQYF	TGCGCCAGCAGCCGCCTCGGGGTTAGCACAGATACGCAGTATTTT
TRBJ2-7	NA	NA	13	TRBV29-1	CSGRASNTYEQYF	TGCAGCGGGCGGGCTTCAAACACCTACGAGCAGTACTTC
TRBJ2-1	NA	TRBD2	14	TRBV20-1	CSASGGGYYNEQFF	TGCAGTGCTAGCGGGGGGGGATACTACAATGAGCAGTTCTTC
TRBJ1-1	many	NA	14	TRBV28	CATSTAVMNTEAFF	TGTGCCACCTCAACTGCCGTCATGAACACTGAAGCTTTCTTT
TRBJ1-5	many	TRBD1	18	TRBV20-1	CSARGDRGFAYSNQPQHF	TGCAGTGCTAGAGGGGACAGGGGTTTCGCTTATAGCAATCAGCCCCAGCATTTT
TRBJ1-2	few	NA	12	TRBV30	CAWRGDVAGYTF	TGTGCCTGGAGAGGGGACGTGGCCGGCTACACCTTC
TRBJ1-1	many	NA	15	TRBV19	CASRTPPGAGTEAFF	TGTGCCAGTAGGACTCCTCCTGGGGCAGGCACTGAAGCTTTCTTT
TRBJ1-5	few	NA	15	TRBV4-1	CASSPTAVGNQPQHF	TGCGCCAGCAGCCCCACGGCAGTGGGCAATCAGCCCCAGCATTTT
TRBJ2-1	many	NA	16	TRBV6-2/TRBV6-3	CASSSLGTPSYNEQFF	TGTGCCAGCAGTTCATTAGGGACTCCCTCCTACAATGAGCAGTTCTTC
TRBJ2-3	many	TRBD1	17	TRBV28	CASKTPRQGAPTDTQYF	TGTGCCAGCAAAACCCCTCGACAGGGGGCGCCCACAGATACGCAGTATTTT
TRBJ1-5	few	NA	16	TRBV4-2	CASSQDGGGEYQPQHF	TGTGCCAGCAGCCAAGATGGCGGTGGGGAGTATCAGCCCCAGCATTTT
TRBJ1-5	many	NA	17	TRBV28	CASRYSENQRGNQPQHF	TGTGCCAGCCGTTACTCGGAGAACCAAAGGGGCAATCAGCCCCAGCATTTT
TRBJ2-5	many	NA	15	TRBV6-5	CASSYSRQVPETQYF	TGTGCCAGCAGTTACTCCCGACAGGTTCCAGAGACCCAGTACTTC
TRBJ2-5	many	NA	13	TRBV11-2	CASNFGPRETQYF	TGTGCCAGCAACTTTGGGCCTAGGGAGACCCAGTACTTC
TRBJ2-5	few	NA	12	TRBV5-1	CASSWTEETQYF	TGCGCCAGCAGCTGGACAGAAGAGACCCAGTACTTC
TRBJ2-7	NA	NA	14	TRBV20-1	CSANPGASSYEQYF	TGCAGTGCTAACCCAGGGGCCTCATCCTACGAGCAGTACTTC
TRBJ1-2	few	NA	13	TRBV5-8	CASSFGPQGGYTF	TGTGCCAGCAGCTTTGGGCCACAGGGTGGCTACACCTTC
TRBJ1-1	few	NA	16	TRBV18	CASSHSRTVEQTEAFF	TGTGCCAGCTCACATAGCAGGACTGTTGAACAAACTGAAGCTTTCTTT
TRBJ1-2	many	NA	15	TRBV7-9	CASSDLRGGDYGYTF	TGTGCCAGCAGCGATCTCCGGGGGGGAGACTATGGCTACACCTTC
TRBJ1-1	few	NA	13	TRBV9	CASSERPDTEAFF	TGTGCCAGCAGTGAGAGGCCGGACACTGAAGCTTTCTTT
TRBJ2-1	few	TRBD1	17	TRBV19	CASSIDLGTGAYNEQFF	TGTGCCAGTAGTATAGATCTCGGGACAGGAGCTTACAATGAGCAGTTCTTC
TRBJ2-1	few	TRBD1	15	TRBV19	CASRLGQVSYNEQFF	TGTGCCAGCAGACTGGGACAGGTCTCCTACAATGAGCAGTTCTTC
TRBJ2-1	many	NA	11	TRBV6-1	CASSQHNEQFF	TGTGCCAGCAGCCAACACAATGAGCAGTTCTTC
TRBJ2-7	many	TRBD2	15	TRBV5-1	CASRPSGLAGYEQYF	TGCGCCAGCCGACCGTCGGGACTAGCGGGCTACGAGCAGTACTTC
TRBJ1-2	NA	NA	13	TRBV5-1	CASSSDSRGGYTF	TGCGCCAGCAGCTCGGACAGCCGTGGGGGCTACACCTTC
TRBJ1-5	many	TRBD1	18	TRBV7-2	CASSQSGTAGYSNQPQHF	TGTGCCAGCAGCCAATCCGGGACAGCTGGTTATAGCAATCAGCCCCAGCATTTT
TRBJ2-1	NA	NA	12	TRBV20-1	CSASRTNDEQFF	TGCAGTGCTAGTCGGACAAACGATGAGCAGTTCTTC
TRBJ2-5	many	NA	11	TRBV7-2	CASSLGEAQYF	TGTGCCAGCAGCTTGGGAGAGGCCCAGTACTTC
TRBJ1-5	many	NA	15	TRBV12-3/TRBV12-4	CASSSLRMSNQPQHF	TGTGCCAGCAGTTCCCTTCGGATGAGCAATCAGCCCCAGCATTTT
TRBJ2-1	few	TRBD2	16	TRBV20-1	CSASKKWLAGYNEQFF	TGCAGTGCTTCCAAGAAGTGGCTAGCGGGGTACAATGAGCAGTTCTTC